Shown below are 22 T cell receptor beta chains from a single sample sequenced in a study of blood T cell repertoires in COVID-19. TCRdb's table, derived via immunoSEQ multiplex PCR, lists solely in-frame clones and lacks some. The sample yields about 280,000 clones, about nine tenths seen once. The specimen was peripheral blood. Source of these receptors: a woman younger than 45 with COVID-19, enrolled during active disease.

This rearrangement joins TRBV15 to TRBJ2-5; D is undetermined. Germline CDR1 is LNHNV and CDR2 is YYDKDF (reference sequence). V lost 2 bases and J lost 2, with 12 bases in between. The CDR3 has 15 amino acids. The CDR3 coding sequence is TGTGCCACCAGCAGAACGGTCAATTCGCAAGAGACCCAGTACTTC. Translating gives CATSRTVNSQETQYF.

This clone was found once. The chain couples TRBV29-1 to TRBJ1-1; the D is unclear. The CDR3 is 14 amino acids. Germline CDR1 reads SQVTM; CDR2 reads ANQGSEA. V gave up 7 bases and J gave up 7 bases, with 22 bases separating them. This chain's CDR3 is CSGAIRRVRDEAFF. The CDR3 DNA reads as TGCAGCGGGGCAATTAGGAGGGTCCGGGATGAAGCTTTCTTT.

The V and J genes are TRBV21-1 and TRBJ1-6; TRBD1 reflects the table's D call only, with no check against the DNA. TRBV21-1 constitutes a pseudogene. CDR3 length equals 17 residues. The DNA for the CDR3 is TGTGCCAGCAGCAACGGGGGAAGGACAGGGAAGAATTCACCCCTCCACTTT. It is translated as CASSNGGRTGKNSPLHF.

This clone was seen just once. The V and J genes are TRBV18 and TRBJ2-1; the D is unclear. V was shortened by 2 bases and J by 5 bases, with 13 bases between the two germline ends. Germline CDR1 is KGHSH and CDR2 is LQKENI. This CDR3 spans 15 amino acids. The CDR3 protein is CASSPRQAFNNEQFF. The DNA of the CDR3 is TGTGCCAGCTCACCAAGGCAGGCGTTTAACAATGAGCAGTTCTTC.

The CDR3 here is CASSPRGYNTEAFF. For the CDR3, the DNA is TGTGCCAGCAGCCCCAGGGGGTATAACACTGAAGCTTTCTTT. The rearrangement uses TRBV5-6 and TRBJ1-1; 7 positions agree with TRBD1. This CDR3 contains 14 residues. CDR1 is SGHDT and CDR2 is YYEEEE in the germline V gene. J lost 2 bases, V lost 4 bases, and 5 bases had no gene match.

The V call is TRBV25-1, the J call TRBJ1-2; no reliable D call. CDR1 is MGHDK and CDR2 is SYGVNS in the germline V gene. The CDR3 is 16 amino acids. Trimming stripped 2 bases from V and 6 bases from J, with 19 bases between. The CDR3 spells CASSEICRWVQNGYTF. Written as DNA, the CDR3 is TGTGCCAGCAGTGAAATCTGTCGTTGGGTACAGAATGGCTACACCTTC.

The chain combines TRBV6-5 with TRBJ1-4, with TRBD1 as a possible D gene (5 bases). Germline V gives CDR1 MNHEY, CDR2 SVGAGI. The CDR3 runs 14 residues. Trimming cost V 6 bases and J 5 bases, with 13 bases left between them. The CDR3 DNA reads as TGTGCCAGCAGCGACAGAGATTACAATGAAAAACTGTTTTTT. It is translated as CASSDRDYNEKLFF.

The chain carries TRBV7-9 and TRBJ2-1, with 8 bases aligning to TRBD1. Germline V gives CDR1 SEHNR, CDR2 FQNEAQ (reference sequence). Trimming took 7 bases from V and 4 from J; bases not matched to a gene: 3. The CDR3 length is 13 residues. CDR3 sequence (DNA): TGTGCCAGCACCGGACAGGGTTACAATGAGCAGTTCTTC. Its translation: CASTGQGYNEQFF. Combining the CDR3 with reference TRBV7-9 and TRBJ2-1 gives the whole variable domain DTGVSQNPRHKITKRGQNVTFRCDPISEHNRLYWYRQTLGQGPEFLTYFQNEAQLEKSRLLSDRFSAERPKGSFSTLEIQRTEQGDSAMYLCASTGQGYNEQFFGPGTRLTVL.

V and J are TRBV1 and TRBJ2-7; the DNA was not used to check the table's D call, TRBD1. TRBV1 is termed a pseudogene. The CDR3 has 14 residues. The CDR3 protein is CTSSQTGGGYEQYF. CDR3 DNA: TGCACCAGCAGCCAAACAGGGGGCGGTTACGAGCAGTACTTC.

The rearrangement links TRBV5-6 to TRBJ2-7; TRBD1 matches 7 bases. Germline V gives CDR1 SGHDT, CDR2 YYEEEE. This CDR3 has 14 residues. With 3 bases clipped from V and 5 bases from J, the junction kept 8 bases outside the gene matches. The CDR3 nucleotides are TGTGCCAGCAGCTGGTGGGACAGTACCCACGAGCAGTACTTC. Amino acids: CASSWWDSTHEQYF.

V is TRBV7-2 and J is TRBJ2-3; TRBD2 matches at 7 bases. The CDR3 runs to 13 residues. The germline gives CDR1 SGHTA, CDR2 FQGNSA. The V segment lost 1 base and the J segment 8 bases; nucleotides outside the gene matches: 3. CDR3 in amino acids: CASSLVSGGTQYF. Written as DNA, the CDR3 is TGTGCCAGCAGCTTAGTTTCGGGGGGTACGCAGTATTTT. The full variable domain, with the rest looked up from reference TRBV7-2 and TRBJ2-3, is GAGVSQSPSNKVTEKGKDVELRCDPISGHTALYWYRQSLGQGLEFLIYFQGNSAPDKSGLPSDRFSAERTGGSVSTLTIQRTQQEDSAVYLCASSLVSGGTQYFGPGTRLTVL.

In this sample, this clone turned up once. The chain recombines TRBV30 with TRBJ1-1; 7 nucleotides agree with TRBD1. The CDR3 covers 13 residues. CDR1 is GTSNPN, CDR2 SVGIG, per germline (reference sequence). After removal of 1 base from V and 4 bases from J, the junction contained 3 bases not matched to a gene. For the CDR3, the DNA is TGTGCCTGGAGTGGTTGGGACAGCACTGAAGCTTTCTTT. Translated: CAWSGWDSTEAFF.

This clone has a single count. The rearrangement joins TRBV4-1 to TRBJ1-2; no firm D call. The CDR3 runs to 15 residues. Trimming cost V 1 base and J 3 bases, with 12 bases left between them. Germline V gives CDR1 MGHRA, CDR2 YSYEKL. CDR3 sequence: CASSQAEVPDYGYTF. In DNA, the CDR3 is TGCGCCAGCAGCCAAGCTGAGGTTCCCGACTATGGCTACACCTTC.

J is TRBJ1-6 and V is TRBV21-1; the DNA was not compared with TRBD1, the D call given in the table. TRBV21-1 is an annotated pseudogene. The CDR3 consists of 16 residues. Written as DNA, the CDR3 is TGTGCCAGCAGCAGGGACAGGGATATTAGGAATTCACCCCTCCACTTT. Its protein product is CASSRDRDIRNSPLHF.

This clone is a singleton in its sample. V is TRBV2 and J is TRBJ1-2; tentatively, D is TRBD1 (5 bases). The CDR3 runs to 18 residues. Germline V gives CDR1 SNHLY, CDR2 FYNNEI. Trimming took off 6 bases at V and 0 bases at J, with 23 bases between the two ends. CDR3 nucleotide sequence: TGTGCCAGCAGCCGGAGGGCAACCCGGGGCAGCCCTAACTATGGCTACACCTTC. It specifies CASSRRATRGSPNYGYTF.

V usage is TRBV9 and J usage is TRBJ2-7; unclear D gene. Germline CDR1 is SGDLS and CDR2 is YYNGEE. The CDR3 loop spans 14 amino acids. V lost 0 bases to trimming and J lost 2 bases, with 9 bases between them. The CDR3 protein is CASSVAGVAYEQYF. The CDR3 DNA sequence: TGTGCCAGCAGCGTAGCTGGAGTCGCCTACGAGCAGTACTTC. Combining the CDR3 with reference TRBV9 and TRBJ2-7 gives the whole variable domain DSGVTQTPKHLITATGQRVTLRCSPRSGDLSVYWYQQSLDQGLQFLIQYYNGEERAKGNILERFSAQQFPDLHSELNLSSLELGDSALYFCASSVAGVAYEQYFGPGTRLTVT.

The chain links TRBV19 to TRBJ1-1; possibly TRBD1 for D (6 bases). The CDR3 covers 14 residues. V was clipped by 5 bases and J by 2 bases, with 12 bases between them. The germline gives CDR1 LNHDA, CDR2 SQIVND (reference sequence). CDR3 amino acids: CASSHQGQNTEAFF. CDR3 nucleotide sequence: TGTGCCAGTAGTCACCAGGGGCAAAACACTGAAGCTTTCTTT. The full variable domain, its missing parts supplied by reference TRBV19 and TRBJ1-1, is DGGITQSPKYLFRKEGQNVTLSCEQNLNHDAMYWYRQDPGQGLRLIYYSQIVNDFQKGDIAEGYSVSREKKESFPLTVTSAQKNPTAFYLCASSHQGQNTEAFFGQGTRLTVV.

The CDR3 DNA reads TGTGCCAGCAGCCCTAGGACTAGCGGGGGGCCCTCCTACAATGAGCAGTTCTTC. Its translation is CASSPRTSGGPSYNEQFF. The rearrangement links TRBV11-2 to TRBJ2-1, with 14 bases lining up with TRBD2. The V gene end was trimmed by 5 bases and the J gene end by 0 bases; junction bases not matched to a gene: 6. This CDR3 has 18 residues. Germline lookup yields CDR1 SGHAT and CDR2 FQNNGV.

The gene calls are TRBV6-6 and TRBJ1-1; tentatively, D is TRBD1 (5 bases). Trimming pared 7 bases from V and 1 base from J, leaving 16 bases between. The CDR3 contains 15 residues. CDR1 and CDR2 (germline): MNHNY, SVGAGI (reference sequence). Written as DNA, the CDR3 is TGTGCCAGCATAAATAGGAGGGACGGGAACACTGAAGCTTTCTTT. It translates to CASINRRDGNTEAFF.

In nucleotides, the CDR3 is TGTGCCAGCAGCCAGGTGGGACTAGCGGTAAACACCGGGGAGCTGTTTTTT. Translation gives CASSQVGLAVNTGELFF. The V and J genes are TRBV14 and TRBJ2-2, with 11 bases that match TRBD2. The germline CDR1 and CDR2 sequences are SGHDN and FVKESK. With 3 bases clipped from V and 2 bases from J, the junction kept 5 bases outside the gene matches. The CDR3 runs 17 residues.

This chain connects TRBV6-2 or TRBV6-3 to TRBJ1-5; D is possibly TRBD1 (5 bases). Looked up from germline, CDR1 is MNHEY and CDR2 is SVGEGT. This CDR3 has 15 residues. The V gene lost 2 bases and the J gene lost 0 bases, with 8 bases spanning the gap. The CDR3 region has the DNA TGTGCCAGCAGTTACACAGGTTATAGCAATCAGCCCCAGCATTTT. Translated: CASSYTGYSNQPQHF.

The chain employs TRBV4-2 and TRBJ1-6; 7 bases line up with TRBD1. J gave up 4 bases and V 4 bases, and 4 bases lay outside the gene matches. Per germline, CDR1 LGHNA and CDR2 YNFKEQ. The CDR3 loop spans 15 amino acids. The chain's CDR3 is CASSPTGFYNSPLHF. CDR3 nucleotides: TGTGCCAGCAGCCCGACAGGGTTTTATAATTCACCCCTCCACTTT.